This T cell receptor beta chain was observed in a study of T cell changes during pregnancy in multiple sclerosis. The V gene lost 5 bases and the J gene lost 3 bases, with 20 bases spanning the gap. This CDR3 comprises 16 residues. The germline CDR1 and CDR2 sequences are SGHAT and FQNNGV. Only in-frame clones appear in the TCRdb table, and some are missing; sequencing was by immunoSEQ multiplex PCR. The table lists roughly 99,000 clones, 85% to 95% of them singletons. The rearrangement joins TRBV11-2 to TRBJ2-7; TRBD1 might be the D (6 bases). This specimen consisted of peripheral blood, obtained in the third trimester of pregnancy. The TCR sequence derives from a female donor in good health, enrolled as a control in a pregnancy study. CDR3 protein: CASSRLGAGLLYEQYF. In DNA, the CDR3 is TGTGCCAGCAGCCGACTGGGGGCAGGCTTACTCTACGAGCAGTACTTC. Based on the CDR3 plus reference TRBV11-2 and TRBJ2-7, the full variable domain is EAGVAQSPRYKIIEKRQSVAFWCNPISGHATLYWYQQILGQGPKLLIQFQNNGVVDDSQLPKDRFSAERLKGVDSTLKIQPAKLEDSAVYLCASSRLGAGLLYEQYFGPGTRLTVT.